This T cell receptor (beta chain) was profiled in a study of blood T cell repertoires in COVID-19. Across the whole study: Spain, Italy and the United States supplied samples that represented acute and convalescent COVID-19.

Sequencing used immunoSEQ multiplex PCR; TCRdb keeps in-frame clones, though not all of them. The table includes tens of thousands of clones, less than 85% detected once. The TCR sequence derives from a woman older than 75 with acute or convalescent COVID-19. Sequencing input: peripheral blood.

The CDR3 sequence: CASSRGTGEEQYF. The CDR3 DNA reads as TGCGCCAGCAGTCGTGGGACAGGGGAAGAGCAGTACTTC. This rearrangement joins TRBV23-1 to TRBJ2-7; 10 bases are a match to TRBD1. TRBV23-1 is an open reading frame, and its role is uncertain. V shed 4 bases, J shed 7 bases, and the junction held 4 bases outside the gene matches. This CDR3 comprises 13 residues.